This TCR beta chain was captured in a study of cytomegalovirus exposure and HLA in healthy donors. PCR primers comprised 60 Vbeta and 13 Jbeta primers. Generated by immunoSEQ multiplex PCR, the TCRdb table keeps only in-frame clones and is missing some. This table has approximately 220,000 clones, more than 65% appearing once. Trimming cost V 1 base and J 0 bases; bases outside gene matches: 8. The CDR3 runs 18 residues. Germline V CDR1 and CDR2: SGHDT, YYEEEE. This clone was counted between two and nine times. The clonotype was recovered from a woman aged 30 to 39 in good health and CMV-seronegative. The V call is TRBV5-6, the J call TRBJ2-1; TRBD2 agrees at 9 bases. The specimen was PBMCs. The CDR3 DNA follows: TGTGCCAGCAGCTTGAACGGCGGGGGGGTCAGCTCCTACAATGAGCAGTTCTTC. This gives the protein CASSLNGGGVSSYNEQFF.